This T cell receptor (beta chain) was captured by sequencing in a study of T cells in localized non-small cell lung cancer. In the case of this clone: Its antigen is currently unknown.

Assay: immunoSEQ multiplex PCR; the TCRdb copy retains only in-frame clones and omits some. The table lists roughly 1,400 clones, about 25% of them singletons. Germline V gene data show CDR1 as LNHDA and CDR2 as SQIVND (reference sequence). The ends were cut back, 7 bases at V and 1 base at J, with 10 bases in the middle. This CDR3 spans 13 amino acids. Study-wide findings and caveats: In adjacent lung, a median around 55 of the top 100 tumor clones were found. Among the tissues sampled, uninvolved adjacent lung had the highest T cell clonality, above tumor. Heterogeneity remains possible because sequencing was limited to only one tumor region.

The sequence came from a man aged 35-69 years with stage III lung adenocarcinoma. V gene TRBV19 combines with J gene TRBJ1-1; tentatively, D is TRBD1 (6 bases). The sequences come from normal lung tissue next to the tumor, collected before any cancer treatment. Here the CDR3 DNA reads TGTGCCAGTATCCCGGGACAGAACACTGAAGCTTTCTTT. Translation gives CASIPGQNTEAFF. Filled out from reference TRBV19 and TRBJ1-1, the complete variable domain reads DGGITQSPKYLFRKEGQNVTLSCEQNLNHDAMYWYRQDPGQGLRLIYYSQIVNDFQKGDIAEGYSVSREKKESFPLTVTSAQKNPTAFYLCASIPGQNTEAFFGQGTRLTVV.